These T cell receptor beta chains were read from a single sample in a study of beta chain features in type 1 diabetes. Data came from immunoSEQ multiplex PCR; TCRdb stores just in-frame clones and leaves some out. The sample lists fewer than 20,000 clones, around two thirds occurring once. Material for sequencing was Tregs from blood. These receptors originate from a man younger than 45 with type 1 diabetes. Each CDR3 is given with its conserved first and last residue. D genes are given only for firm matches. Rows may omit the clone size; those that give it use once, few, many or a size class.

d_gene | abundance | j_gene | v_gene | CDR3aa | CDR3nt
TRBD2 | NA | TRBJ2-1 | TRBV29-1 | CSVEAKQGVRLAGGGNEQFF | TGCAGCGTTGAAGCTAAACAGGGGGTGAGACTAGCGGGAGGAGGCAATGAGCAGTTCTTC
NA | NA | TRBJ2-7 | TRBV15 | CATSIGVTSSDEQYF | TGTGCCACCAGCATTGGGGTTACTAGCAGCGACGAGCAGTACTTC
NA | NA | TRBJ1-1 | TRBV5-4 | CASSTYGTEAFF | TGTGCCAGCAGCACCTACGGGACTGAAGCTTTCTTT
NA | NA | TRBJ2-1 | TRBV6-6 | CASSYHLEGEQFF | TGTGCCAGCAGTTACCATCTAGAGGGTGAGCAGTTCTTC
NA | NA | TRBJ1-3 | TRBV2 | CASSLDGGTIYF | TGTGCCAGCAGCCTCGACGGGGGCACCATATATTTT
TRBD2 | NA | TRBJ2-1 | TRBV11-2 | CASSARLGGNEQFF | TGTGCCAGCAGCGCCCGATTGGGGGGGAATGAGCAGTTCTTC
NA | once | TRBJ1-6 | TRBV9 | CASSDSTGLNNSPLHF | TGTGCCAGCAGTGATTCAACAGGGTTGAATAATTCACCCCTCCACTTT
TRBD2 | NA | TRBJ2-3 | TRBV9 | CASSVDGRSTDTQYF | TGTGCCAGCAGCGTAGACGGGAGGTCGACAGATACGCAGTATTTT
TRBD1 | NA | TRBJ2-3 | TRBV30 | CAWSAGQGEDTQYF | TGTGCCTGGAGTGCGGGACAGGGCGAAGATACGCAGTATTTT
NA | NA | TRBJ1-2 | TRBV5-1 | CASRAGTGFYGYTF | TGCGCCAGCAGAGCCGGGACTGGTTTTTATGGCTACACCTTC
TRBD1 | NA | TRBJ2-1 | TRBV28 | CASSFSPAGTGFHEQFF | TGTGCCAGCAGTTTCTCCCCCGCCGGGACAGGGTTCCATGAGCAGTTCTTC
NA | NA | TRBJ1-2 | TRBV5-1 | CASSAEGNGYTF | TGCGCCAGCAGCGCAGAGGGAAACGGCTACACCTTC
TRBD2 | few | TRBJ2-7 | TRBV10-3 | CAISEPGLGLNEQYF | TGTGCCATCAGTGAACCGGGACTAGGGTTGAACGAGCAGTACTTC
TRBD2 | NA | TRBJ2-7 | TRBV7-2 | CASSLQGGGATYEQYF | TGTGCCAGCAGCTTACAAGGCGGGGGGGCAACGTACGAGCAGTACTTC
TRBD1 | NA | TRBJ1-2 | TRBV19 | CASSPGQGLYGYTF | TGTGCCAGTAGCCCCGGACAGGGGCTCTATGGCTACACCTTC
NA | NA | TRBJ2-2 | TRBV7-6 | CASSLVSGAGELFF | TGTGCCAGCAGCCTAGTTTCGGGAGCCGGGGAGCTGTTTTTT
TRBD1 | NA | TRBJ2-7 | TRBV6-1 | CASSWTGNSYEQYF | TGTGCCAGCAGTTGGACAGGGAACTCCTACGAGCAGTACTTC
NA | NA | TRBJ1-3 | TRBV19 | CASTPPQSNTIYF | TGTGCCAGTACCCCCCCACAGAGCAACACCATATATTTT
TRBD1 | NA | TRBJ1-2 | TRBV18 | CASSPGTGFYGYTF | TGTGCCAGCTCACCCGGGACAGGGTTCTATGGCTACACCTTC
NA | NA | TRBJ2-3 | TRBV2 | CASTPTRSGDTQYF | TGTGCCAGCACCCCAACTAGGTCAGGAGATACGCAGTATTTT
TRBD1 | NA | TRBJ2-5 | TRBV28 | CASSSAGTVETQYF | TGTGCCAGCAGTTCTGCCGGGACAGTAGAGACCCAGTACTTC
NA | NA | TRBJ2-3 | TRBV5-6 | CASTLGGHTDTQYF | TGTGCCAGCACCCTGGGTGGACACACAGATACGCAGTATTTT
NA | few | TRBJ1-1 | TRBV14 | CASSPFIGTEAFF | TGTGCCAGCAGCCCATTTATCGGCACTGAAGCTTTCTTT
NA | NA | TRBJ1-5 | TRBV6-1 | CASRLGLNSNQPQHF | TGTGCCAGCAGGCTTGGACTGAATAGCAATCAGCCCCAGCATTTT
TRBD1 | NA | TRBJ1-1 | TRBV6-5 | CAVSQGALTEAFF | TGTGCCGTATCGCAGGGGGCACTCACTGAAGCTTTCTTT
NA | NA | TRBJ2-7 | TRBV11-2 | CASSSRGSYEQYF | TGTGCCAGCAGCTCGAGGGGGTCCTACGAGCAGTACTTC
TRBD1 | few | TRBJ2-7 | TRBV10-3 | CAIRGQGASEQYF | TGTGCCATCAGGGGACAGGGGGCGTCCGAGCAGTACTTC
NA | NA | TRBJ2-5 | TRBV2 | CASSVRLLQETQYF | TGTGCCAGCTCCGTTCGACTATTGCAAGAGACCCAGTACTTC
NA | NA | TRBJ2-7 | TRBV13 | CASSKGRGYEQYF | TGTGCCAGCAGCAAAGGGAGGGGGTACGAGCAGTACTTC
TRBD1 | NA | TRBJ1-3 | TRBV2 | CASGDDRGLAGNTIYF | TGTGCCAGCGGAGACGACAGGGGGCTGGCTGGAAACACCATATATTTT
TRBD1 | NA | TRBJ1-5 | TRBV10-1 | CASSSGTEGQPQHF | TGCGCCAGCAGTTCGGGGACAGAAGGACAGCCCCAGCATTTT
TRBD2 | NA | TRBJ2-1 | TRBV19 | CASSTRLAGASYNEQFF | TGTGCCAGTAGTACGCGACTAGCGGGAGCCTCCTACAATGAGCAGTTCTTC
TRBD1 | NA | TRBJ1-5 | TRBV5-1 | CASSLQGNQPQHF | TGCGCCAGCAGCTTACAGGGGAATCAGCCCCAGCATTTT